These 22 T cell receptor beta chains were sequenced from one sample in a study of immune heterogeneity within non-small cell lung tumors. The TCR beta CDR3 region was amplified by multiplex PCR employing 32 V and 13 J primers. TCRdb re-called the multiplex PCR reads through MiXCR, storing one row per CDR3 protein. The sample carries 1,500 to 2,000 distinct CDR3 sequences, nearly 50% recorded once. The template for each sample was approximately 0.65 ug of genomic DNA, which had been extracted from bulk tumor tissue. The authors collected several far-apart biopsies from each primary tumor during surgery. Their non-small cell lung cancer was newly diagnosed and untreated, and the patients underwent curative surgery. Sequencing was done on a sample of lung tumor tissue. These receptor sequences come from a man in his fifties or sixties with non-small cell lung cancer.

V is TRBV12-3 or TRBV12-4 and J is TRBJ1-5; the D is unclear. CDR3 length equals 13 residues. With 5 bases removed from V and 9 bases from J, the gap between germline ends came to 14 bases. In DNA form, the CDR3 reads TGTGCCAGCAGTGGAACCTCGAGCCGGCCCCAGCATTTT. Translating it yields CASSGTSSRPQHF.

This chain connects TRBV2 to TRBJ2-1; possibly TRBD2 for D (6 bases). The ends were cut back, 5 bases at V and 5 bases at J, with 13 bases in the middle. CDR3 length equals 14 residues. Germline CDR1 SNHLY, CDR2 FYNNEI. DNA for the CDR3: TGTGCCAGCAGTATGGGACTTAAGAACAATGAGCAGTTCTTC. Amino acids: CASSMGLKNNEQFF.

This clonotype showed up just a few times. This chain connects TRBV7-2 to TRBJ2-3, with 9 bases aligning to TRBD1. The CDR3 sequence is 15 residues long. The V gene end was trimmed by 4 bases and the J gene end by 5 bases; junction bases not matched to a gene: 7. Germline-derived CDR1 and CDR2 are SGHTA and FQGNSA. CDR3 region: CASSSTGTGRDTQYF. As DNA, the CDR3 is TGTGCCAGCAGCTCCACCGGGACAGGGAGAGATACGCAGTATTTT.

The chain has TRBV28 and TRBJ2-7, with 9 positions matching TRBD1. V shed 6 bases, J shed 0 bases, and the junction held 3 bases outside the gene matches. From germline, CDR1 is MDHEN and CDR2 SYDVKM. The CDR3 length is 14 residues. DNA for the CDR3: TGTGCCAGCAGCCAGGGACAGGGCTCCTACGAGCAGTACTTC. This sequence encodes CASSQGQGSYEQYF.

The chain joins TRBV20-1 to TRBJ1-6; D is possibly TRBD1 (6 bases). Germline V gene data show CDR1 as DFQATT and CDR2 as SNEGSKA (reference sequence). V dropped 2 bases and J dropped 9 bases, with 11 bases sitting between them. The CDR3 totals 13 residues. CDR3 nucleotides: TGCAGTGCTAGACAGGGGTTAGGTTCACCCCTCCACTTT. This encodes CSARQGLGSPLHF.

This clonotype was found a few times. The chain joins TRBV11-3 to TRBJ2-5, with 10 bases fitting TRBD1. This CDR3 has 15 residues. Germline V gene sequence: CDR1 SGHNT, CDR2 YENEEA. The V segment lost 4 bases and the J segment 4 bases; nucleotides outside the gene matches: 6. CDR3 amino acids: CASSSGTGVRETQYF. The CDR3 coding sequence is TGTGCCAGCAGCTCCGGGACAGGGGTTCGAGAGACCCAGTACTTC.

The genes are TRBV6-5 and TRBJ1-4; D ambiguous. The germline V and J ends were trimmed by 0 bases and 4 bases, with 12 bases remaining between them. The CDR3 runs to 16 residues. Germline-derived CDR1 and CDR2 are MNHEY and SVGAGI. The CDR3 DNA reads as TGTGCCAGCAGTTACTCGAAGGCCGCCAGTAATGAAAAACTGTTTTTT. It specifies CASSYSKAASNEKLFF.

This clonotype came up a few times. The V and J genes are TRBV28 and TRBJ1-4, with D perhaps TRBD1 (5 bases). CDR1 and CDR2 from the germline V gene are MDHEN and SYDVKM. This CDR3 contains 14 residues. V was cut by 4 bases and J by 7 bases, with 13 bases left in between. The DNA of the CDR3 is TGTGCCAGCAGTTCAGACTCAGGGTTTGAAAAACTGTTTTTT. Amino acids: CASSSDSGFEKLFF.

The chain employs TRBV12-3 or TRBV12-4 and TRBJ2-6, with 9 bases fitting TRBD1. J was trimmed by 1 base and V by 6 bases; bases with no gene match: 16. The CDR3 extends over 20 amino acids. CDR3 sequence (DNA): TGTGCCAGCAGCCCGGGACAGGGAGAATTCTTCCTTTCTGGGGCCAACGTCCTGACTTTC. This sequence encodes CASSPGQGEFFLSGANVLTF.

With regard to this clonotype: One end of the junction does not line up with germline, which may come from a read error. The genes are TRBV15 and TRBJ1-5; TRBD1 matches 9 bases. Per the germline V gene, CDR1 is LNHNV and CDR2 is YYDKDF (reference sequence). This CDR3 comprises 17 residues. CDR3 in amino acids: CATSRDHTGGAGQPQHF. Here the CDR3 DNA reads TGTGCCACCAGCCGAGATCATACAGGGGGCGCGGGTCAGCCCCAGCATTTT.

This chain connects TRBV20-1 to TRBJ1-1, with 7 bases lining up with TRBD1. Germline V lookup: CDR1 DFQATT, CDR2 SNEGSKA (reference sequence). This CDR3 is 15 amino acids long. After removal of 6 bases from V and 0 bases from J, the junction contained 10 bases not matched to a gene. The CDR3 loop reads CSALKPGQLNTEAFF. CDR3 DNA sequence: TGCAGTGCCCTGAAACCGGGACAGCTGAACACTGAAGCTTTCTTT.

CDR3 nucleotide sequence: TGTGCCAGCAGCCGAGGACAAGAGACCCAGTACTTC. The encoded protein is CASSRGQETQYF. The rearrangement joins TRBV3-1 to TRBJ2-5; D is unclear. With 4 bases removed from V and 2 bases from J, the gap between germline ends came to 5 bases. Germline V gene sequence: CDR1 LGHDT, CDR2 YNNKEL (reference sequence). There are 12 residues in the CDR3.

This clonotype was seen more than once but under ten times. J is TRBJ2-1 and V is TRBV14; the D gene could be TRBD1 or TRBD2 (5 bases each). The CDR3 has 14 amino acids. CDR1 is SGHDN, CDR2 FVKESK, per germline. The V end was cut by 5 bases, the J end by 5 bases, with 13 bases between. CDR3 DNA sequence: TGTGCCAGCAGCATCCCGGGGCGGCACAATGAGCAGTTCTTC. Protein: CASSIPGRHNEQFF.

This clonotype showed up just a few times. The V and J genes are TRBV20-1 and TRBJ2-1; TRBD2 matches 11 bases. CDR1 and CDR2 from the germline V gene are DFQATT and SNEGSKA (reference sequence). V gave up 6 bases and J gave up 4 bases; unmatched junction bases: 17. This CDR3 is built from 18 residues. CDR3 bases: TGCAGTGCGAATGCCGGGACTAGCGGAATGTGGGGATACAATGAGCAGTTCTTC. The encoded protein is CSANAGTSGMWGYNEQFF.

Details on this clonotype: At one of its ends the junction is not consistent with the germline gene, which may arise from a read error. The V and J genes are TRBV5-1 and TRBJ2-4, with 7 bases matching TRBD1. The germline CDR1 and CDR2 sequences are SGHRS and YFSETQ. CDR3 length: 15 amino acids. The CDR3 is CASILGPGGSDIQYF. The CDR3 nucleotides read TGCGCCAGCATCTTGGGCCCAGGGGGTAGTGACATTCAGTACTTC.

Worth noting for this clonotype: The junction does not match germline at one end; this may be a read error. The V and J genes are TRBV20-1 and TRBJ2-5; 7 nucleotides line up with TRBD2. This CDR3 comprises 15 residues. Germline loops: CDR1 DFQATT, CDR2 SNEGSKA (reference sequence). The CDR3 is CSARDLGLAEETHYF. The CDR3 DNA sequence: TGCAGTGCTAGAGATCTTGGGCTAGCGGAAGAGACCCATTACTTC.

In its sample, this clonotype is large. The CDR3 reads CATSRDQGPYGYTF. In DNA, the CDR3 is TGTGCCACCAGCAGAGATCAAGGACCTTATGGCTACACCTTC. The V gene is TRBV15, the J gene TRBJ1-2, with D unresolved. With 0 bases removed from V and 5 bases from J, the gap between germline ends came to 10 bases. The CDR3 has 14 residues. From germline, CDR1 is LNHNV and CDR2 YYDKDF (reference sequence).

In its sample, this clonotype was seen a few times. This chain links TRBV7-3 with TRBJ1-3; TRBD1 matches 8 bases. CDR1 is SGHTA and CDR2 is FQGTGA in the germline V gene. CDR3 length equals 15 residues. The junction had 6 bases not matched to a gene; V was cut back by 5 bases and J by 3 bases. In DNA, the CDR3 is TGTGCCAGCAGCCCATCAGGGGGCTTTGGAAACACCATATATTTT. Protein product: CASSPSGGFGNTIYF.

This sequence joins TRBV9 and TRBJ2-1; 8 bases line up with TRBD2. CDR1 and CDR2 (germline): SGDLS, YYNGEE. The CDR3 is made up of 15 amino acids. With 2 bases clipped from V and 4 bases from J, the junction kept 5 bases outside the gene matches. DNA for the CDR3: TGTGCCAGCAGCGTTCAGACTAGCGCGTACAATGAGCAGTTCTTC. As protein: CASSVQTSAYNEQFF. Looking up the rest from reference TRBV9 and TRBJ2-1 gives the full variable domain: DSGVTQTPKHLITATGQRVTLRCSPRSGDLSVYWYQQSLDQGLQFLIQYYNGEERAKGNILERFSAQQFPDLHSELNLSSLELGDSALYFCASSVQTSAYNEQFFGPGTRLTVL.

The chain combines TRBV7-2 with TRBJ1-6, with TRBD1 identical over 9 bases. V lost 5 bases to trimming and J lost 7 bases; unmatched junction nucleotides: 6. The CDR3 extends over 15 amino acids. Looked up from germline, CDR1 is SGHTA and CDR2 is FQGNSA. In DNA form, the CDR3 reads TGTGCCAGCAGCCCCCGGACAGGGGTAAATTCACCCCTCCACTTT. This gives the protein CASSPRTGVNSPLHF.

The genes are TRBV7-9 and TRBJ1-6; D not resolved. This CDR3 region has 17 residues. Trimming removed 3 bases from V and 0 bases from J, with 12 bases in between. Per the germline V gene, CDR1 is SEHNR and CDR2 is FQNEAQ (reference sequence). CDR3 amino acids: CASSFLDGSSYNSPLHF. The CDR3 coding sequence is TGTGCCAGCAGCTTCCTGGACGGAAGCTCCTATAATTCACCCCTCCACTTT.

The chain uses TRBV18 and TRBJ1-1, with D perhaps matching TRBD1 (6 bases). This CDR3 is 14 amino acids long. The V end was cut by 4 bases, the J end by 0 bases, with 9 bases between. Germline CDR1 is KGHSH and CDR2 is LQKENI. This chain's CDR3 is CASSRTELNTEAFF. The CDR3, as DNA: TGTGCCAGCTCACGGACAGAACTGAACACTGAAGCTTTCTTT.